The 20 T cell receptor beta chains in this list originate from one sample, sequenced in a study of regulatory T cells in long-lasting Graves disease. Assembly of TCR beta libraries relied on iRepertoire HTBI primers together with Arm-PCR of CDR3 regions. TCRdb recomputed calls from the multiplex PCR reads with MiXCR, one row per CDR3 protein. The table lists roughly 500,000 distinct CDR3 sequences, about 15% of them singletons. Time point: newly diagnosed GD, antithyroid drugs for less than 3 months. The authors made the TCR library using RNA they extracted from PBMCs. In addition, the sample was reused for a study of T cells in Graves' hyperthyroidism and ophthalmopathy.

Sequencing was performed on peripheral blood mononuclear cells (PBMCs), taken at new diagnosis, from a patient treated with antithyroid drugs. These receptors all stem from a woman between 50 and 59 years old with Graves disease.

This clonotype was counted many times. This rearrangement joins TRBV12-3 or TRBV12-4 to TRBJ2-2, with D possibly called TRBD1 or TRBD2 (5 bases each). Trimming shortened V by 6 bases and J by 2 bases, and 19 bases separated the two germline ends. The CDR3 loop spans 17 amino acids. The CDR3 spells CASSLHRGGGNTGELFF. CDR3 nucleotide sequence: TGTGCCAGCAGCCTACACCGGGGTGGGGGAAACACCGGGGAGCTGTTTTTT.

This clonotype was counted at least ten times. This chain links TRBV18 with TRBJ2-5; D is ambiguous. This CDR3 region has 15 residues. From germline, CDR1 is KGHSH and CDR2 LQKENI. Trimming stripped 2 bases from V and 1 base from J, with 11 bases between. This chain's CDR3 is CASSPSRLIQETQYF. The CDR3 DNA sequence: TGTGCCAGCTCACCATCTCGACTGATCCAAGAGACCCAGTACTTC.

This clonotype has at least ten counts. For the CDR3, the DNA is TGTGCCAGCAGTTATAACAGGGGCGGTAATTCACCCCTCCACTTT. It encodes CASSYNRGGNSPLHF. The V call is TRBV6-5, the J call TRBJ1-6; 7 bases align to TRBD1. The V gene's germline CDR1 is MNHEY and CDR2 SVGAGI. The CDR3 totals 15 residues. Germline trimming cut 3 bases from V and 6 bases from J; bases unmatched to any gene: 5.

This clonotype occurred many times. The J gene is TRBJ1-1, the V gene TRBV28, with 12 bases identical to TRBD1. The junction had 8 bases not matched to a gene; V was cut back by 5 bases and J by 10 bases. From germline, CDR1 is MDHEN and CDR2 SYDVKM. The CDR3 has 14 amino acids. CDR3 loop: CASSPPGTGGVAFF. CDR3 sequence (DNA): TGTGCCAGCAGTCCACCCGGGACAGGGGGCGTAGCTTTCTTT. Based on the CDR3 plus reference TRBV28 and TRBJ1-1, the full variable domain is DVKVTQSSRYLVKRTGEKVFLECVQDMDHENMFWYRQDPGLGLRLIYFSYDVKMKEKGDIPEGYSVSREKKERFSLILESASTNQTSMYLCASSPPGTGGVAFFGQGTRLTVV.

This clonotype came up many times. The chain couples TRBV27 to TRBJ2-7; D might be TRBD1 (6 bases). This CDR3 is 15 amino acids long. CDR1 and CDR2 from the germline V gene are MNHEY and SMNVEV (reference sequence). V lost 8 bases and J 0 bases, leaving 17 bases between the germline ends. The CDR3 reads CASCRPQGSSYEQYF. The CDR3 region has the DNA TGTGCCAGCTGCCGACCACAGGGCAGCTCCTACGAGCAGTACTTC.

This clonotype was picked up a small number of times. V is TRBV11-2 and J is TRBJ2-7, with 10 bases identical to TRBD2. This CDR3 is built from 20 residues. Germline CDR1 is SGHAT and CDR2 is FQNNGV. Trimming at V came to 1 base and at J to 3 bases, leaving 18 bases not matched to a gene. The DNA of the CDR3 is TGTGCCAGCAGCTTAGTAAGCTGGCTGACTAGCGGGCGCACTTTCTACGAGCAGTACTTC. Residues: CASSLVSWLTSGRTFYEQYF.

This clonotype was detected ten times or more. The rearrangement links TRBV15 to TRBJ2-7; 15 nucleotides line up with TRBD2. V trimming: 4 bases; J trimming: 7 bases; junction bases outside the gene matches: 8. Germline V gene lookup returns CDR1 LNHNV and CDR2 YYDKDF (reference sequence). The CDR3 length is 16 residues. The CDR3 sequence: CATSTRTSGRAGEQYF. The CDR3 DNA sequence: TGTGCCACCAGCACAAGGACTAGCGGGAGGGCTGGAGAGCAGTACTTC.

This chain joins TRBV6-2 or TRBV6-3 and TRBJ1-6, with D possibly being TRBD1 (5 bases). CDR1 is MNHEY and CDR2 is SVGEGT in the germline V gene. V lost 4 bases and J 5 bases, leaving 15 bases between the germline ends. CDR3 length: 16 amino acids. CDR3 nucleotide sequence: TGTGCCAGCAGTTCCGGCTGGACGGGGCATAATTCACCCCTCCACTTT. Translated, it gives CASSSGWTGHNSPLHF.

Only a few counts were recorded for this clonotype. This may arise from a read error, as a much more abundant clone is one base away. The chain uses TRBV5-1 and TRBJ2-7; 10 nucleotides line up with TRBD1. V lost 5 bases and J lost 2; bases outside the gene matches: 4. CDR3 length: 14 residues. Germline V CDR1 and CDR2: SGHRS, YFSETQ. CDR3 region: CASRAGTGAYEQYF. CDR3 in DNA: TGCGCCAGCAGAGCCGGGACAGGGGCCTACGAGCAGTACTTC.

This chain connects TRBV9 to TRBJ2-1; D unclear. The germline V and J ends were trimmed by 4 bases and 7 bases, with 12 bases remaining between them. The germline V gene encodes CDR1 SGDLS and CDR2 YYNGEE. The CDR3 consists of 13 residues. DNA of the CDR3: TGTGCCAGCAGCTCTAGTATCCAAAATGAGCAGTTCTTC. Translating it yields CASSSSIQNEQFF. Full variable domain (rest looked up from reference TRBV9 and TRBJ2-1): DSGVTQTPKHLITATGQRVTLRCSPRSGDLSVYWYQQSLDQGLQFLIQYYNGEERAKGNILERFSAQQFPDLHSELNLSSLELGDSALYFCASSSSIQNEQFFGPGTRLTVL.

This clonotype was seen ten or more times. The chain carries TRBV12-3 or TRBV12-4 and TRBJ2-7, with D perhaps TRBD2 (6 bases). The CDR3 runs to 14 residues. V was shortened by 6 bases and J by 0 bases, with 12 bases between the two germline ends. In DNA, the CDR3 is TGTGCCAGCAGGGCGGGGTCAAGCTCCTACGAGCAGTACTTC. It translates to CASRAGSSSYEQYF.

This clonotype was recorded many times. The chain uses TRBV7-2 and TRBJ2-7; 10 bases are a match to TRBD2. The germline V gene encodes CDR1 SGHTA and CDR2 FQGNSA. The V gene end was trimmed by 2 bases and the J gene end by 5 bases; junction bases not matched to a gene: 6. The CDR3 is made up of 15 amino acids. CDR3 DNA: TGTGCCAGCAGCTTAAGGTCTACTAGCGGGAACGAGCAGTACTTC. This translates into CASSLRSTSGNEQYF.

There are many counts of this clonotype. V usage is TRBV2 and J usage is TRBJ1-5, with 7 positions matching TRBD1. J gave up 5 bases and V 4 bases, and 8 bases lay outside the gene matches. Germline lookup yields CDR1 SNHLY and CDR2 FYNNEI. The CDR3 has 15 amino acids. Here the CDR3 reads CASSADRVRHQPQHF. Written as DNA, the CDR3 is TGTGCCAGCAGTGCTGACAGGGTGAGGCATCAGCCCCAGCATTTT.

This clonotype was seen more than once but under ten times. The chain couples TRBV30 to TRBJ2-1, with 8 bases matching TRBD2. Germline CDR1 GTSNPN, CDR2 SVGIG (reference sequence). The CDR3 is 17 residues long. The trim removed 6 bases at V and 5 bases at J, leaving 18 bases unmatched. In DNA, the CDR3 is TGTGCCTGCCTAGATGCCGGGAGGGCCTCTTTCCACAATGAGCAGTTCTTC. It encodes CACLDAGRASFHNEQFF.

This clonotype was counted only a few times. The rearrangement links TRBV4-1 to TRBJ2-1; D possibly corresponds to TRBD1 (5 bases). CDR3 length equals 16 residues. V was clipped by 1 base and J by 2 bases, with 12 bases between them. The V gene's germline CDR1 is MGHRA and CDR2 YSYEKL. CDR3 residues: CASSQGLQGTYNEQFF. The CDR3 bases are TGCGCCAGCAGCCAAGGACTTCAGGGAACCTACAATGAGCAGTTCTTC.

The CDR3 spells CASSYDKAGSSTDTQYF. In nucleotides, the CDR3 is TGTGCCAGCAGTTACGATAAAGCGGGATCGAGCACAGATACGCAGTATTTT. The rearrangement links TRBV6-5 to TRBJ2-3, with 7 bases identical to TRBD2. The CDR3 loop spans 17 amino acids. V lost 2 bases and J lost 0; bases outside the gene matches: 8. Germline CDR1 MNHEY, CDR2 SVGAGI.

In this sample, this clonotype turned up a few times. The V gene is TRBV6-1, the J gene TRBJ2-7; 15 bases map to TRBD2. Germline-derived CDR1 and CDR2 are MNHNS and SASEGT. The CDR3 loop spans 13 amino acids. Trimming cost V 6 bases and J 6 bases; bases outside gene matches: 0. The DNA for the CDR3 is TGTGCCAGCAGGGGACTAGCGGGAGGCGAGCAGTACTTC. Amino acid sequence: CASRGLAGGEQYF.

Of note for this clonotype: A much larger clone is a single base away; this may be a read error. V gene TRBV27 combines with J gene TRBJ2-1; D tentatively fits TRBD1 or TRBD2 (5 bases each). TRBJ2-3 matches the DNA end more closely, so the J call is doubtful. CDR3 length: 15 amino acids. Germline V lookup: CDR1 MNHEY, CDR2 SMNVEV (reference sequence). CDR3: CASSLSGRGPDTQYF. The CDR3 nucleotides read TGTGCCAGCAGTTTATCAGGACGGGGCCCAGATACGCAGTATTTT.

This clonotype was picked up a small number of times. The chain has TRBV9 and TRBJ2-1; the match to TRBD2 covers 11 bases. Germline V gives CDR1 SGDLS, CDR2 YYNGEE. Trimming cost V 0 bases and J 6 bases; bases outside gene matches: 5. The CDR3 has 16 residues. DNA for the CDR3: TGTGCCAGCAGCGTAGTAGCGGGAGGGCCGGGCAATGAGCAGTTCTTC. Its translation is CASSVVAGGPGNEQFF.

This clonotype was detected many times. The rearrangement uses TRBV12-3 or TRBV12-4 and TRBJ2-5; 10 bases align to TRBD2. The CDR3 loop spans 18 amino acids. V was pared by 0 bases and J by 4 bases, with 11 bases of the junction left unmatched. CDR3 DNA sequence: TGTGCCAGCAGTTTAGCCGGAGGGAGCGGGAGGGCCAGAGAGACCCAGTACTTC. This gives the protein CASSLAGGSGRARETQYF.